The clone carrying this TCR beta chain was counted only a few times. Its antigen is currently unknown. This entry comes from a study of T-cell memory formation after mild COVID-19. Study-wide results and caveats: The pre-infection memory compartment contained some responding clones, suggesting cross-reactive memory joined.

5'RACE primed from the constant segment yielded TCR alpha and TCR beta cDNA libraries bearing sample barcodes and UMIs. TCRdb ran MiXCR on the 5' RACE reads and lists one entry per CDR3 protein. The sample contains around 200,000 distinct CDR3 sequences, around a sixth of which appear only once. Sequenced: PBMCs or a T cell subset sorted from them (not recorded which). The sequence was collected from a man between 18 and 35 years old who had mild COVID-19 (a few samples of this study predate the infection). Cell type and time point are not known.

As DNA, the CDR3 is TGTGCCAGCAGCTCCGGGACAGGGAGCCTTGAAAAACTGTTTTTT. This translates into CASSSGTGSLEKLFF. This chain links TRBV7-2 with TRBJ1-4, with TRBD1 matching 9 bases. Germline loops: CDR1 SGHTA, CDR2 FQGNSA. Unmatched junction bases numbered 7, after V lost 4 bases and J lost 7 bases. This CDR3 contains 15 residues. The full variable domain, its missing parts supplied by reference TRBV7-2 and TRBJ1-4, is GAGVSQSPSNKVTEKGKDVELRCDPISGHTALYWYRQSLGQGLEFLIYFQGNSAPDKSGLPSDRFSAERTGGSVSTLTIQRTQQEDSAVYLCASSSGTGSLEKLFFGSGTQLSVL.